The 2 T cell receptor beta chains below come from one sample, sequenced in a study of cytotoxic CD8 clonotypes in ibrutinib-treated CLL (dated by TCRdb to the early 2020s). What the time point label conveys for this sample: approximately eleven months on ibrutinib. The library came from the immunoSEQ multiplex PCR assay. As stored in TCRdb, this immuneACCESS dataset retains in-frame rearrangements with V and J assigned. A fraction of the clones does not appear; measured against another copy, unresolved V genes explain less than half of the discrepancy, and the remainder lacks a known reason. Present in this sample are 35,000 to 45,000 clones, over 60% of which were seen just once. Approximately 13% of the sample lies in the top ten. This sample comprised PBMCs, obtained after 12 months of ibrutinib treatment. The origin of the receptors is a human donor with chronic lymphocytic leukemia.

The rearrangement links TRBV7-9 to TRBJ2-7; TRBD2 aligns across 11 bases. V dropped 3 bases and J dropped 4; count of bases not matched to a gene: 8. The CDR3 sequence is 16 residues long. The germline V gene has CDR1 SEHNR and CDR2 FQNEAQ (reference sequence). CDR3: CASSFVLAGEGYEQYF. The CDR3, as DNA: TGTGCCAGCAGCTTCGTACTAGCGGGAGAAGGGTACGAGCAGTACTTC.

The rearrangement joins TRBV5-4 to TRBJ2-6, with TRBD1 identical over 8 bases. This CDR3 spans 15 amino acids. The germline gives CDR1 SGHNT, CDR2 YYREEE (reference sequence). V shed 4 bases, J shed 3 bases, and the junction held 3 bases outside the gene matches. This CDR3 is CASSPDRDGANVLTF. The CDR3 DNA sequence: TGTGCCAGCAGCCCGGACAGGGATGGGGCCAACGTCCTGACTTTC.